Described below is a single T cell receptor beta chain sequence and its context. No antigen is known for it. These data come from a study of blood T cells in healthy people across ages. The CDR3 has 14 amino acids. Germline CDR1 and CDR2: MDHEN and SYDVKM. The V gene end was trimmed by 6 bases and the J gene end by 2 bases; junction bases not matched to a gene: 5. Primed by a sample-barcoded 5' primer and a J-beta primer mix, a second PCR proceeded for roughly 7 to 12 cycles. TCRdb used MiXCR to reprocess the 5' RACE reads, holding one entry per CDR3 protein. The table lists about 1.4 million distinct CDR3 sequences, around 55% of them singletons, with 6.5% to 8% in the top ten. Regarding the study as a whole: Significant beta diversity loss was already apparent by age roughly 38, declining roughly linearly.

The V call is TRBV28, the J call TRBJ2-5; 8 bases match TRBD2. The receptor's source is a man younger than 30 in good health. The sample consisted of blood. This CDR3 is CASSSGGGQETQYF. The CDR3 region has the DNA TGTGCCAGCAGCTCGGGGGGGGGGCAAGAGACCCAGTACTTC.